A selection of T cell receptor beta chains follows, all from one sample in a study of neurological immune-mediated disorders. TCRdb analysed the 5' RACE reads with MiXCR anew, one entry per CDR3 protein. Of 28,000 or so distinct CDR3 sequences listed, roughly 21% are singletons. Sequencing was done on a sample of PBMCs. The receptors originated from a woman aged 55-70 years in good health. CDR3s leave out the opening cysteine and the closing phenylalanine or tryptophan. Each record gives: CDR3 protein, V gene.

CDR3: ASSPSSGSGDEQF
V: TRBV7-2

CDR3: SAEPTSGETQY
V: TRBV29-1

CDR3: ASSLIQGTDTQY
V: TRBV12-3/TRBV12-4

CDR3: ASSLDWGGETQY
V: TRBV7-2

CDR3: ASSFSSISYEQY
V: TRBV7-9

CDR3: ASSLIPRETQY
V: TRBV7-3

CDR3: ASSTSSGHSYEQY
V: TRBV6-2/TRBV6-3

CDR3: ATSRGSGGGNTGELF
V: TRBV15

CDR3: ASSSPLRGPEAF
V: TRBV27

CDR3: ASSLTGGFNEQF
V: TRBV6-2/TRBV6-3

CDR3: SARGTSGTDTQY
V: TRBV20-1

CDR3: ASSTHSVNEQF
V: TRBV5-1

CDR3: SVDGSTDTQY
V: TRBV29-1

CDR3: SARGQGQNIQY
V: TRBV20-1

CDR3: ASSLPDRAPYEQY
V: TRBV7-2

CDR3: ASSYTAYGYT
V: TRBV2

CDR3: ASSPHGLRASGNTIY
V: TRBV7-2

CDR3: ASSDQVAGANVLT
V: TRBV7-3

CDR3: ASSYSGQTSEPGNTIY
V: TRBV6-5

CDR3: ASSLGQLRSGNTIY
V: TRBV7-2